This TCR beta chain derives from a study of Ad26.COV2.S vaccination and SARS-CoV-2 variants. Study-wide results and limits: CD8+ and CD4+ T cells specific for spike reportedly responded with substantial breadth after vaccination.

Per germline, CDR1 SGHTA and CDR2 FQGNSA. The CDR3 is 16 amino acids. V was clipped by 5 bases and J by 7 bases; unmatched bases: 12. Treatment specified: 15 to 20 received Ad26.COV2.S at low or high dose, single or two shots; roughly 5 received placebo; per-sample allocation not given. Sampling occurred on day 63 after the first vaccine or placebo injection. It was Wuhan-strain SARS-CoV-2 spike that the Ad26 vaccine vector expressed. Comment on this clone: The antigen is unknown.

Using immunoSEQ multiplex PCR, the repertoire was profiled, and TCRdb retains in-frame clones only, with some absent. This sample has about half a million clones, with 80% to 90% found just once. The sequenced sample was peripheral blood, obtained in a trial of Ad26.COV2.S vaccine versus placebo. The receptor comes from a person aged 18-65 years who received the Ad26.COV2.S COVID-19 vaccine or a placebo. The chain carries TRBV7-2 and TRBJ1-2, with 11 bases fitting TRBD1. The CDR3 coding sequence is TGTGCCAGCAGCCAACCGGACAGGGGGCGTAGGGGTGGCTACACCTTC. Its translation is CASSQPDRGRRGGYTF.